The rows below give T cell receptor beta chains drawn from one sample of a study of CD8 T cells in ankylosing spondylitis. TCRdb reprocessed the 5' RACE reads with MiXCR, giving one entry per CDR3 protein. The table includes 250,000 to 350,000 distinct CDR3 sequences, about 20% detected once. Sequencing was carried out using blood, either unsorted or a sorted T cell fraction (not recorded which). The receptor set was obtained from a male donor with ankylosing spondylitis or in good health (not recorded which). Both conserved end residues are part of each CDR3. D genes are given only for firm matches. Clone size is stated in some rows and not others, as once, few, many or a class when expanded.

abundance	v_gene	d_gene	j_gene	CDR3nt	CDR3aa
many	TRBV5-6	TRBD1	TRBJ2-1	TGTGCCAGCAGCTACCGACAGGGTATTTCCTACAATGAGCAGTTCTTC	CASSYRQGISYNEQFF
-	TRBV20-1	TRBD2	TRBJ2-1	TGCAGTGCTCTGACTAGCGGGGCAAATGAGCAGTTCTTC	CSALTSGANEQFF
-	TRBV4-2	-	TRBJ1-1	TGTGCCAGCAGCATAGGAGAGGCAGGGGTGACTGAAGCTTTCTTT	CASSIGEAGVTEAFF
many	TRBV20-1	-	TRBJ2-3	TGCAGTGCTAGGGGGGCGCGGAGCACAGATACGCAGTATTTT	CSARGARSTDTQYF
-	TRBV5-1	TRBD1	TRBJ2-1	TGCGCCAGCAGCTTGGTACAGGGGGCTACTGAGCAGTTCTTC	CASSLVQGATEQFF
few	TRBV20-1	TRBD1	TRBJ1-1	TGCAGTGCTGCCGGGGACAGTGCAATTGAAGCTTTCTTT	CSAAGDSAIEAFF
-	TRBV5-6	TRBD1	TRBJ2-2	TGTGCCAGCAGCACACGGACAGGGGAGGACACCGGGGAGCTGTTTTTT	CASSTRTGEDTGELFF
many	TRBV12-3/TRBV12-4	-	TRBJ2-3	TGTGCCAGCAGCCGTACAGGCAGCACAGATACGCAGTATTTT	CASSRTGSTDTQYF
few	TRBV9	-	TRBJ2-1	TGTGCCAGCAGCGAGGACCCTACCTACAATGAGCAGTTCTTC	CASSEDPTYNEQFF
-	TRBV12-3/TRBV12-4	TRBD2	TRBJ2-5	TGTGCCAGCAGGCACCTAGCGGGAACACAAGAGACCCAGTACTTC	CASRHLAGTQETQYF
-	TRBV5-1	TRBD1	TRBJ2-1	TGCGCCAGCAGCTTGGGTCCGGGACAGTCCTACAATGAGCAGTTCTTC	CASSLGPGQSYNEQFF
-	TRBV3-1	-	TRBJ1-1	TGTGCCAGCAGCCAGGAGACAGTGGTGAACACTGAAGCTTTCTTT	CASSQETVVNTEAFF
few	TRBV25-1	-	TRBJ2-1	TGTGCCAGCAGTGAATACCTAGCCCTGACCGATGAGCAGTTCTTC	CASSEYLALTDEQFF
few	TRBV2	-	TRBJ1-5	TGTGCCAGCAGTGGGACTAGGATTAACGCTCTCTTGCATTTT	CASSGTRINALLHF
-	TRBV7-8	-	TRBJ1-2	TGTGCCAGCAGCGCAGAACCGCAGTATGGCTACACCTTC	CASSAEPQYGYTF
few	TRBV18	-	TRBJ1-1	TGTGCCAGCCTTGGTGGGAGAAACACTGAAGCTTTCTTT	CASLGGRNTEAFF
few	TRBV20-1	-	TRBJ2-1	TGCAGTGCTAGTAGAGTAGACCAGTCCTACAATGAGCAGTTCTTC	CSASRVDQSYNEQFF
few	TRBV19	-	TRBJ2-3	TGTGCCAGTAGTAAGAGGGAGTTTAACACAGATACGCAGTATTTT	CASSKREFNTDTQYF
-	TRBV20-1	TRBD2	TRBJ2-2	TGCAGTGCTAGAGATCGAAGACTAGCGGTGAACACCGGGGAGCTGTTTTTT	CSARDRRLAVNTGELFF
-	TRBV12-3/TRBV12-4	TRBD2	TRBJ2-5	TGTGCCAGCAGCCGGGAGGGCCCGCAAGAGACCCAGTACTTC	CASSREGPQETQYF
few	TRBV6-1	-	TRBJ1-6	TGTGCCAGCAGTGATGGTTTCGGCCGCAAGGGACCCCTCCACTTT	CASSDGFGRKGPLHF
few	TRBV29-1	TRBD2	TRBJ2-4	TGCAGCTTCCGTGGACTAGCCCAAAACATTCAGTACTTC	CSFRGLAQNIQYF
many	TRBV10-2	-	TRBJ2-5	TGCGCCAGCAGTGACGGCAACCAGGGGACCCAGTACTTC	CASSDGNQGTQYF
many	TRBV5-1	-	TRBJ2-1	TGCGCCAGCAGCTGGATTTCCGGCGGAAACAATGAGCAGTTCTTC	CASSWISGGNNEQFF
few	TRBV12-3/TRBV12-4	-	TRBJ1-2	TGTGCCAGCAGTTTCCCCTCCGACGGGGATGACTATGGCTACACCTTC	CASSFPSDGDDYGYTF
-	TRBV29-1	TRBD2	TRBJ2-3	TGCAGCGTTGAAAGGCTAGCGGGTGTGCCGGGTACGCAGTATTTT	CSVERLAGVPGTQYF
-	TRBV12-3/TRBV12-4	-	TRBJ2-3	TGTGCCAGCAGTTACGGGAGGACAGTACGTAGCACAGATACGCAGTATTTT	CASSYGRTVRSTDTQYF
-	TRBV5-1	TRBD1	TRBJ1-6	TGCGCCAGCAGCTTCGACAGGGTGGGTAATTCACCCCTCCACTTT	CASSFDRVGNSPLHF
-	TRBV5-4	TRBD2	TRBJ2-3	TGTGCCAGCAGCTCAGGACTAGCGGGAGCATGGACAGATACGCAGTATTTT	CASSSGLAGAWTDTQYF
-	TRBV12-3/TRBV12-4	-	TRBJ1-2	TGTGCCAGCAGCGAAAAAGGGCGATATGGCTACACCTTC	CASSEKGRYGYTF
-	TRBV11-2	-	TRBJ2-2	TGTGCCAGCAGCTTAGTTCCGACTCCCAAAGGTCCCGGGGAGCTGTTTTTT	CASSLVPTPKGPGELFF
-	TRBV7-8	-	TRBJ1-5	TGTGCCAGCAGCTTAGTTCTGGATCAGCCCCAGCATTTT	CASSLVLDQPQHF
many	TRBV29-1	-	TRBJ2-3	TGCAGCGTTGGGGCCGAGATAATAGATACGCAGTATTTT	CSVGAEIIDTQYF
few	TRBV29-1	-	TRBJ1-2	TGCAGCGTTGGAGGCAGGGTTCGGGATGGCTACACCTTC	CSVGGRVRDGYTF
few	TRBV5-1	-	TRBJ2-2	TGCGCCAGCAGCTTGGACAGGGAGTACGGGGAGCTGTTTTTT	CASSLDREYGELFF